The source of this T cell receptor (beta chain) is a study of shared clonotypes between healthy human individuals. Findings of the study overall: Generally, naive subsets came out with larger estimated richness than memory subsets.

Produced via immunoSEQ multiplex PCR; TCRdb's table is partial and in-frame only. The table includes some 680,000 clones, around 73% detected once. Regarding this clone: No antigen is known for it.

CDR1 and CDR2 from the germline V gene are SGHNT and YENEEA. This CDR3 spans 15 amino acids. V dropped 1 base and J dropped 6 bases, with 12 bases sitting between them. What was sequenced was memory CD4+ T cells sorted from blood. The subset denotes: CD45RA-negative fraction. The source of this sequence is a woman aged 30 to 39 in good health. The rearrangement links TRBV11-3 to TRBJ2-2; the D is unclear. DNA for the CDR3: TGTGCCAGCAGCTTAGCATTTGCTTCCCCCGGGGAGCTGTTTTTT. It is translated as CASSLAFASPGELFF.